This TCR beta chain was documented in a study of blood T cell repertoires in COVID-19. Germline-derived CDR1 and CDR2 are LNHDA and SQIVND (reference sequence). J was trimmed by 9 bases and V by 2 bases; bases with no gene match: 6. The CDR3 runs 13 residues. The repertoire was sequenced with immunoSEQ multiplex PCR; TCRdb's copy has only in-frame clones and lacks some. The repertoire holds 150,000 to 200,000 clones, with roughly four fifths as singletons. The specimen sequenced was peripheral blood. The genes are TRBV19 and TRBJ2-7; 8 bases are a match to TRBD2. This clonotype was sampled from a human donor with acute or convalescent COVID-19. The donor label of this sample is uncertain. The CDR3 region has the DNA TGTGCCAGTAGTATAAGGACTAGCACGTCGCAGTACTTC. It is translated as CASSIRTSTSQYF.